This entry is about one TCR beta chain. V was pared by 1 base and J by 6 bases, with 15 bases between. CDR1 is GTSNPN, CDR2 SVGIG, per germline (reference sequence). This CDR3 is 14 amino acids long. This sample stems from a study of T cell responses to AZD1222 COVID-19 vaccine. The data were produced by immunoSEQ multiplex PCR, yet TCRdb's version contains in-frame clones alone and is incomplete. The sample carries some 70,000 clones, about four fifths recorded once. The specimen was peripheral blood, collected 28 days after the second AZD1222 dose. This sequence originates from an adult who received the AZD1222 COVID-19 vaccine. The chain carries TRBV30 and TRBJ1-1; D ambiguous. The CDR3 coding sequence is TGTGCCTGGAGTGGCCGAGGAGGGCGGGCTGAAGCTTTCTTT. This translates into CAWSGRGGRAEAFF.